This T cell receptor beta chain was sequenced in a study of T cell changes during pregnancy in multiple sclerosis. Using immunoSEQ multiplex PCR, the repertoire was profiled, and TCRdb retains in-frame clones only, with some absent. This table holds about 98,000 clones, just over 90% found once. This CDR3 contains 18 residues. V lost 3 bases, J lost 0 bases, and 9 bases stayed unmatched. CDR1 and CDR2 from the germline V gene are MGHRA and YSYEKL. V usage is TRBV4-1 and J usage is TRBJ2-7, with 12 positions matching TRBD2. This receptor was taken from a female donor in good health, enrolled as a control in a pregnancy study. The sequencing here drew on peripheral blood, taken after pregnancy. CDR3 nucleotide sequence: TGCGCCAGCAGCCAGAGGACTAGCGGGGCTCCAAGCTCCTACGAGCAGTACTTC. Its translation is CASSQRTSGAPSSYEQYF.